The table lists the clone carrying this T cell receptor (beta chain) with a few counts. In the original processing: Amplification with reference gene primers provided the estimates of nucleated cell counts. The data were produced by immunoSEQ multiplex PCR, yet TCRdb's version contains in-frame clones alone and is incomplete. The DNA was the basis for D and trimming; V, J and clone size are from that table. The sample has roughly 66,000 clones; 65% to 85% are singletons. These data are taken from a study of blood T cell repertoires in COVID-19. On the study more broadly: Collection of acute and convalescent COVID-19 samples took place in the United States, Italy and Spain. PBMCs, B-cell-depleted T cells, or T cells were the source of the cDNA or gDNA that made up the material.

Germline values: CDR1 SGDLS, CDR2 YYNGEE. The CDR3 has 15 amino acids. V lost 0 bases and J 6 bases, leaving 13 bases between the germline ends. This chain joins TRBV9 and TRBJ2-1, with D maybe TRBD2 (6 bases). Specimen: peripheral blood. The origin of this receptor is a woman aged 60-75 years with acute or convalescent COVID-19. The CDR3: CASSVGGVRGNEQFF. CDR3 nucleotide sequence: TGTGCCAGCAGCGTAGGGGGGGTCAGAGGCAATGAGCAGTTCTTC. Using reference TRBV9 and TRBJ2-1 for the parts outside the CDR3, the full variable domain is DSGVTQTPKHLITATGQRVTLRCSPRSGDLSVYWYQQSLDQGLQFLIQYYNGEERAKGNILERFSAQQFPDLHSELNLSSLELGDSALYFCASSVGGVRGNEQFFGPGTRLTVL.